The source of this TCR beta chain is a study of cytomegalovirus exposure and HLA in healthy donors. Findings and limits, study-wide: One later analysis reportedly identified an Asian-associated ancestry cluster that showed fewer N-insertions than the 666-donor mean. Association with HLA alleles at 0.05 false discovery rate was found for around 17,000 TCR beta sequences in a later analysis.

The study ran its PCR with 60 Vbeta and 13 Jbeta primers. Per the authors' pipeline: Later, tens of millions of unique TCR beta chains were counted in an analysis, and about 10 million of them were shared. TCRdb's table, derived via immunoSEQ multiplex PCR, lists solely in-frame clones and lacks some. That table gives V, J and clone size, and the DNA gave D and trimming. The sample holds around 150,000 clones; around 76% are singletons and the top ten take about 1%. The ends lost 8 bases at V and 0 bases at J; junction bases unmatched: 9. CDR1 is MDHEN, CDR2 SYDVKM, per germline. The CDR3 contains 16 residues. About this clone: Its cognate antigen is unknown.

Sequenced material: PBMCs. The rearrangement uses TRBV28 and TRBJ1-1; 10 nucleotides align to TRBD1. The sequence came from a woman between 40 and 55 years old in good health and CMV-seronegative. The CDR3 region is CASGTGAASVNTEAFF. CDR3 nucleotide sequence: TGTGCCAGCGGGACAGGGGCGGCCTCGGTGAACACTGAAGCTTTCTTT.